This TCR beta chain was captured in a study of cytomegalovirus exposure and HLA in healthy donors. General study results and limits: A few chains tied to CMV proved CMV antigen-specific in vitro. For most TCR sequences rarity was the rule, although some public TCRs occurred in many donors.

Comments on this clone: The antigen remains unidentified.

Unmatched junction bases numbered 6, after V lost 1 base and J lost 1 base. The germline CDR1 and CDR2 sequences are LNHNV and YYDKDF (reference sequence). The CDR3 runs to 16 residues. PCR employed 60 Vbeta and 13 Jbeta primers. Method: immunoSEQ multiplex PCR; TCRdb's copy keeps in-frame clones and lacks some. The clone table shows 150,000 to 200,000 clones, with the ten largest holding about 6.8%. Sample: PBMCs. This chain connects TRBV15 to TRBJ1-1; 7 bases agree with TRBD1. The receptor comes from a man younger than 45 in good health and CMV-seronegative. CDR3 loop: CATSRGGTDGNTEAFF. CDR3 coding DNA: TGTGCCACCAGCAGAGGTGGGACAGATGGGAACACTGAAGCTTTCTTT.